This T cell receptor beta chain is drawn from a study of blood T cell repertoires in COVID-19 (dated by TCRdb to 2020 to 2022). Describing the broader study: Samples from collaborators originated in the United States, Italy and Spain and spanned both the acute and convalescent phases of COVID-19. The prospective study material was composed of cDNA or gDNA derived from T cells, B-cell-depleted T cells, or PBMCs. Subjects who had been exposed to COVID-19, were actively infected with it, or had recovered from it provided the deeply sampled blood TCRbeta repertoires that made up the dataset. The repertoires were made available in a free public database intended to serve as a resource for research on the immune response to SARS-CoV-2. The samples were drawn from the first 160 participants of the ongoing ImmuneRACE study and from 950 to 1,500 subjects provided by 6 global collaborators. A de-identified subject ID, COVID-19 status, age in years and sex were almost always included in the sample metadata. Where HLA class I and class II types were available, the types were taken from metadata supplied by the sample provider, not from assay-based typing. Points the paper makes about the study in general: Clinical and demographic metadata were provided uncurated, with the amount varying by source and participant.

TCRbeta CDR3 regions were amplified from genomic DNA using the immunoSEQ Assay, a bias-controlled multiplex PCR. On the study's bioinformatics: The number of nucleated cells in each sample was estimated from the amplification of reference gene primers within the assay. To quantify the absolute abundance of each unique TCRbeta CDR3 rearrangement, sequence reads were collapsed and filtered. For each sample, productive Simpson clonality was calculated by taking the square root of Simpson's diversity index across productive rearrangements. TCRdb mirrors the immuneACCESS table, restricted to in-frame sequences. Some clones are absent from its copies; in checked studies, under half trace to an unresolved V gene, and the reason for the others is unknown. V, J and clone size derive from that table, while D and trimming were established from the DNA sequence. Across this sample there are around 140,000 clones, with more than 75% seen only once. 15% of the sample rests with the top ten.

Reading the germline V gene (reference sequence) gives CDR1 GTSNPN and CDR2 SVGIG. V is clipped by 3 bases and J by 8 bases, and the sequence between their germline boundaries is 16 bases long. From cysteine to phenylalanine, the CDR3 is 13 amino acids long. The read is trimmed to its CDR3 DNA, 39 bases read in frame from base 1. The collaborating institutions used their own protocols to collect whole blood in K2EDTA tubes. For TCRbeta analysis, collaborators shipped samples in one of three forms: frozen whole blood, isolated PBMCs, or DNA extracted from either of those sample types. Remarks on this clone: The antigen this receptor binds is unknown. No much larger clone exists at a distance of one base, and base qualities are not known.

Source material: peripheral blood. The TCR originated in a human donor with acute or convalescent COVID-19. The donor label of this sample is uncertain. The chain employs TRBV30 and TRBJ1-2; too little of a D gene remains to name it. The CDR3 has the sequence CAWRDYRERGYTF. DNA sequence: TGTGCCTGGAGGGATTATAGAGAGAGGGGCTACACCTTC.